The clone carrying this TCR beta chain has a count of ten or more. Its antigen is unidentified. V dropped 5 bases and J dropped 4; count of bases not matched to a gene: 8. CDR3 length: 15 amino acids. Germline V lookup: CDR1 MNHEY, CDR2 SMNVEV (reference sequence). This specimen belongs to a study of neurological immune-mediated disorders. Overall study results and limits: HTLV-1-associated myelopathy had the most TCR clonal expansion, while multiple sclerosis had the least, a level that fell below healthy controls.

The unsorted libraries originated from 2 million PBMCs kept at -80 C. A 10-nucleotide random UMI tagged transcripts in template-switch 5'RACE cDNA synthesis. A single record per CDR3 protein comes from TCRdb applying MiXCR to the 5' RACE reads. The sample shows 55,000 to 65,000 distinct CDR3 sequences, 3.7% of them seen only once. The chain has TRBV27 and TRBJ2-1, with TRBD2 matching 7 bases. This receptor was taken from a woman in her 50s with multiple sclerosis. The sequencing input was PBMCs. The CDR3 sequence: CASSLRGLEYNEQFF. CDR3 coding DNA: TGTGCCAGCAGTCTCCGAGGACTAGAGTACAATGAGCAGTTCTTC.